Below are 11 T cell receptor beta chains sequenced from a single sample in a study of T cells in Graves' hyperthyroidism and ophthalmopathy. RNA transcripts yielded amplified TCR beta CDR3 regions. Initially, a first-round RT-PCR of the TCR CDR3 employed the HTBI primer set. Via MiXCR, TCRdb re-called the multiplex PCR reads, giving one row per CDR3 protein. The sample yields about 260,000 distinct CDR3 sequences, less than 20% seen once. The sequenced sample was blood. The source of these receptors is a woman between 18 and 29 years old with Graves' ophthalmopathy.

This clonotype appeared many times. The gene calls are TRBV11-2 and TRBJ1-4, with D possibly TRBD1 on 6 matching bases. The V gene's germline CDR1 is SGHAT and CDR2 FQNNGV. CDR3 size: 14 residues. Trimming took 5 bases from V and 8 from J, leaving 15 bases between them. The CDR3 DNA reads TGTGCCAGCAGCGCCACAGGGAGTAAAGAAAAACTGTTTTTT. Translation: CASSATGSKEKLFF.

This clonotype occurred many times. An end of the junction does not agree with germline; a read error may underlie this. V gene TRBV7-3 combines with J gene TRBJ2-1; D unclear. The germline gives CDR1 SGHTA, CDR2 FQGTGA. The CDR3 has 11 amino acids. CDR3 sequence (DNA): TGTGCCAGCAGCTCCAACAATGAGCAGTTCTTC. This gives the protein CASSSNNEQFF.

This clonotype was detected many times. This chain joins TRBV6-2 or TRBV6-3 and TRBJ1-1, with D uncertain. Germline-derived CDR1 and CDR2 are MNHEY and SVGEGT. Trimming cost V 2 bases and J 0 bases, with 10 bases left between them. The CDR3 is made up of 15 amino acids. The CDR3 DNA reads TGTGCCAGCAGTTACGGGAACCTCATGAACACTGAAGCTTTCTTT. Amino acid sequence: CASSYGNLMNTEAFF.

This clonotype was counted ten times or more. The chain has TRBV7-9 and TRBJ2-1; a weak D match, TRBD1 (6 bases). V was shortened by 5 bases and J by 9 bases, with 20 bases between the two germline ends. The CDR3 is 15 amino acids. CDR1 and CDR2 (germline): SEHNR, FQNEAQ (reference sequence). The CDR3 DNA reads as TGTGCCAGCAGCCCAAGGGCAATTGGGACAATTGAGCAGTTCTTC. It specifies CASSPRAIGTIEQFF.

This clonotype was seen ten or more times. The rearrangement joins TRBV7-3 to TRBJ2-1, with a tentative D call TRBD2 (6 bases). There are 15 residues in the CDR3. Germline values: CDR1 SGHTA, CDR2 FQGTGA. V lost 1 base and J 4 bases, leaving 11 bases between the germline ends. CDR3: CASSLRASVYNEQFF. The CDR3 region has the DNA TGTGCCAGCAGCTTAAGGGCTAGCGTGTACAATGAGCAGTTCTTC.

This clonotype appeared many times. This chain uses TRBV3-1 with TRBJ2-3, with 9 bases matching TRBD1. Germline V gene lookup returns CDR1 LGHDT and CDR2 YNNKEL (reference sequence). V shed 1 base, J shed 11 bases, and the junction held 4 bases outside the gene matches. This CDR3 contains 13 residues. The chain's CDR3 is CASSQVSGQGQYF. Written as DNA, the CDR3 is TGTGCCAGCAGCCAAGTATCGGGACAGGGGCAGTATTTT.

There are many counts of this clonotype. This sequence joins TRBV28 and TRBJ2-1; 12 nucleotides match TRBD1. Losses at the gene ends were 5 bases for V and 10 bases for J; bases not matched to a gene: 12. The germline gives CDR1 MDHEN, CDR2 SYDVKM. This CDR3 region has 16 residues. CDR3 region: CASSTPGQGAPWEQFF. The CDR3 DNA reads TGTGCCAGCAGTACACCGGGACAGGGGGCCCCTTGGGAGCAGTTCTTC.

V usage is TRBV20-1 and J usage is TRBJ2-6, with 10 bases fitting TRBD2. The CDR3 runs to 17 residues. Germline loops: CDR1 DFQATT, CDR2 SNEGSKA (reference sequence). The J segment lost 1 base and the V segment lost 1 base, leaving 4 bases of the junction unmatched. CDR3 sequence (DNA): TGCAGTGCTAGAGGGGGACTAGCGAATTCTGGGGCCAACGTCCTGACTTTC. Its protein product is CSARGGLANSGANVLTF.

A few counts support this clonotype. The chain has TRBV27 and TRBJ1-2, with D perhaps TRBD1 (5 bases). This CDR3 has 13 amino acids. V was trimmed by 5 bases and J by 2 bases, leaving 9 bases between them. Per the germline V gene, CDR1 is MNHEY and CDR2 is SMNVEV (reference sequence). In DNA form, the CDR3 reads TGTGCCAGCAGTCCGGAGGGGAACTATGGCTACACCTTC. This translates into CASSPEGNYGYTF.

This clonotype was seen ten or more times. The genes are TRBV30 and TRBJ2-5, with TRBD1 matching over 11 bases. J lost 11 bases, V lost 6 bases, and 5 bases had no gene match. This CDR3 has 11 amino acids. CDR1 GTSNPN and CDR2 SVGIG come from the germline V gene (reference sequence). CDR3 nucleotide sequence: TGTGCCTGCGGGACAGGGGGAAATCAGTACTTC. This translates into CACGTGGNQYF.

Many counts were recorded for this clonotype. This rearrangement joins TRBV30 to TRBJ2-6, with 8 positions matching TRBD1. The CDR3 sequence is 15 residues long. The V segment lost 2 bases and the J segment 4 bases; nucleotides outside the gene matches: 4. Germline CDR1 reads GTSNPN; CDR2 reads SVGIG (reference sequence). The CDR3 protein is CAWSIQGAGANVLTF. CDR3 nucleotides: TGTGCCTGGAGTATCCAGGGGGCAGGGGCCAACGTCCTGACTTTC.